The clone carrying this TCR beta chain showed up just a few times. The germline V gene encodes CDR1 SGHAT and CDR2 FQNNGV. The CDR3 contains 13 residues. Trimming cost V 2 bases and J 4 bases, with 6 bases left between them. Both 60 Vbeta primers and 13 Jbeta primers went into the PCR. Sequencing was performed with immunoSEQ multiplex PCR; in TCRdb, only in-frame clones are kept and a portion is missing. The top ten hold 1% to 1.5% of the sample, which has about 160,000 clones, roughly 80% seen once. The data belong to a study of cytomegalovirus exposure and HLA in healthy donors. Sequenced: PBMCs. The chain carries TRBV11-2 and TRBJ1-5; D ambiguous. The sequence was collected from a man aged 45-65 years in good health and CMV-seropositive. CDR3 nucleotides: TGTGCCAGCAGCTTACAACTTAATCAGCCCCAGCATTTT. This codes for CASSLQLNQPQHF.